These 4 T cell receptor beta chains were sequenced from one sample in a study of regulatory T cells in long-lasting Graves disease. Time point defined: persistent/refractory GD, antithyroid drugs over 5 years with positive TRAb. The TCR library used RNA extracted from PBMCs. Combining iRepertoire HTBI primers with Arm-PCR of CDR3 regions, the authors built TCR beta libraries. A single record per CDR3 protein comes from TCRdb applying MiXCR to the multiplex PCR reads. The profile shows a few hundred thousand distinct CDR3 sequences, 20% to 25% of them singletons. Specimen: peripheral blood mononuclear cells (PBMCs), collected when the disease was refractory, from a patient treated with antithyroid drugs. These receptor sequences come from a woman aged 40 to 50 with Graves disease.

This clonotype occurred many times. The J gene is TRBJ1-2, the V gene TRBV5-1; TRBD1 might be the D (6 bases). Per germline, CDR1 SGHRS and CDR2 YFSETQ. The germline V and J ends were trimmed by 0 bases and 3 bases, with 18 bases remaining between them. CDR3 length equals 17 residues. The CDR3 DNA reads as TGCGCCAGCAGCTTGGAGCCTAGCGGGGGCGTGTACTATGGCTACACCTTC. Translated: CASSLEPSGGVYYGYTF.

This clonotype showed up just a few times. At one end the junction does not follow the germline gene, possibly because of a read error. The V gene is TRBV11-2, the J gene TRBJ2-7, with D hard to call. The CDR3 is made up of 15 amino acids. Per the germline V gene, CDR1 is SGHAT and CDR2 is FQNNGV. CDR3 sequence (DNA): TGTGCCAGCAGCACCTTCACTGGTAGAATTTACGAGCAATACTTC. Amino acids: CASSTFTGRIYEQYF.

This clonotype was detected many times. The CDR3 DNA reads as TGTGCCAGCAGCCGAAACACCGGGGAGCTGTTTTTT. Protein product: CASSRNTGELFF. The V gene is TRBV7-9, the J gene TRBJ2-2, with D unclear. The CDR3 runs to 12 residues. Per germline, CDR1 SEHNR and CDR2 FQNEAQ (reference sequence). V was cut by 5 bases and J by 2 bases, with 3 bases left in between.

A remark on this clonotype: A far more abundant clone sits one base away, making this likely a read error. The chain links TRBV11-2 to TRBJ2-4; 8 bases are shared with TRBD1. The CDR3 contains 16 residues. The V segment lost 6 bases and the J segment 13 bases; nucleotides outside the gene matches: 20. Germline CDR1 and CDR2: SGHAT and FQNNGV. DNA of the CDR3: TGTGCCAGCAGACCGGGGGACAGGCTGCTTTACAATGAGCAGTACTTC. This codes for CASRPGDRLLYNEQYF.